One sample yielded the 16 T cell receptor beta chains listed below, sequenced in a study of PD-1 and CTLA-4 blockade in melanoma. Some clones are missing from TCRdb's copy, which holds only in-frame ones; the method was immunoSEQ multiplex PCR. Of about 21,000 clones in the sample, more than 70% were seen once. The sample here was CD8+ T cells from peripheral blood, taken before anti-PD-1 treatment. The receptor set was obtained from a human donor with melanoma.

This chain links TRBV10-3 with TRBJ2-1; D possibly corresponds to TRBD1 (5 bases). CDR3 length equals 17 residues. Between the trimmed V and J ends, which lost 0 bases and 1 base, there was a span of 13 bases. The V gene's germline CDR1 is ENHRY and CDR2 SYGVKD. In DNA, the CDR3 is TGTGCCATCAGTGAGTCGTCAACAGGCGATTCCTACAATGAGCAGTTCTTC. Its translation: CAISESSTGDSYNEQFF.

This CDR3 reads CATQGAGEQYF. Here the CDR3 DNA reads TGTGCCACCCAGGGGGCGGGGGAGCAGTACTTC. The chain couples TRBV28 to TRBJ2-7; 8 positions match TRBD1. Per the germline V gene, CDR1 is MDHEN and CDR2 is SYDVKM. The CDR3 spans 11 residues. V lost 10 bases and J lost 7; bases outside the gene matches: 6.

This chain joins TRBV7-2 and TRBJ2-7, with D perhaps TRBD1 (5 bases). From germline, CDR1 is SGHTA and CDR2 FQGNSA. Trimming removed 5 bases at V and 4 bases at J, with 18 bases between. This CDR3 spans 15 amino acids. This chain's CDR3 is CASSPIQAGIYEQYF. The CDR3 DNA reads as TGTGCCAGCAGCCCCATCCAGGCAGGGATATACGAGCAGTACTTC.

The rearrangement joins TRBV5-1 to TRBJ1-2; the D gene is possibly TRBD1 (5 bases). Germline V gene lookup returns CDR1 SGHRS and CDR2 YFSETQ. This CDR3 contains 15 residues. Trimming left V 0 bases short and J 3 bases short, with 12 bases between. CDR3 nucleotides: TGCGCCAGCAGCTTGGACGACAGTTCTTACTATGGCTACACCTTC. This sequence encodes CASSLDDSSYYGYTF.

The rearrangement joins TRBV12-3 or TRBV12-4 to TRBJ2-5; D uncertain. The CDR3 runs to 12 residues. Trimming took off 3 bases at V and 2 bases at J, with 4 bases between the two ends. This chain's CDR3 is CASSLSQETQYF. The CDR3, as DNA: TGTGCCAGCAGTTTGTCTCAAGAGACCCAGTACTTC.

CDR3 in amino acids: CASSDAFGTELNSPLHF. CDR3 coding DNA: TGCGCCAGCAGCGACGCTTTCGGGACAGAATTGAATTCACCCCTCCACTTT. This chain links TRBV4-1 with TRBJ1-6; 7 nucleotides agree with TRBD1. The V segment lost 5 bases and the J segment 7 bases; nucleotides outside the gene matches: 14. The CDR3 runs 17 residues. Per germline, CDR1 MGHRA and CDR2 YSYEKL.

V is TRBV11-2 and J is TRBJ2-6, with D unresolved. Trimming pared 0 bases from V and 0 bases from J, leaving 3 bases between. CDR3 length: 15 amino acids. Germline CDR1 is SGHAT and CDR2 is FQNNGV. As DNA, the CDR3 is TGTGCCAGCAGCTTAGATACCTCTGGGGCCAACGTCCTGACTTTC. This sequence encodes CASSLDTSGANVLTF.

This chain links TRBV27 with TRBJ2-7, with D perhaps matching TRBD2 (6 bases). Trimming left V 2 bases short and J 6 bases short, with 14 bases between. Germline CDR1 is MNHEY and CDR2 is SMNVEV (reference sequence). The CDR3 extends over 14 amino acids. The CDR3 loop is CASSLIGEDSEQYF. The CDR3 DNA reads as TGTGCCAGCAGTTTAATAGGGGAGGATAGCGAGCAGTACTTC.

This clone was counted a single time. This chain links TRBV2 with TRBJ2-7; D unclear. V was pared by 8 bases and J by 2 bases, with 4 bases between. Germline values: CDR1 SNHLY, CDR2 FYNNEI. The CDR3 sequence is 10 residues long. CDR3 DNA: TGTGCCAGCCAGACCTACGAGCAGTACTTC. Protein sequence: CASQTYEQYF.

The chain combines TRBV13 with TRBJ1-2, with 7 bases that match TRBD1. The CDR3 spans 16 residues. Germline lookup yields CDR1 PRHDT and CDR2 FYEKMQ (reference sequence). The V gene end was trimmed by 1 base and the J gene end by 6 bases; junction bases not matched to a gene: 11. CDR3 loop: CASSLAQGVYGDGYTF. The CDR3 coding sequence is TGTGCCAGCAGCTTAGCCCAGGGGGTATATGGGGATGGCTACACCTTC.

The chain couples TRBV28 to TRBJ1-5, with a tentative D call TRBD1 (5 bases). Trimming stripped 8 bases from V and 0 bases from J, with 11 bases between. The CDR3 loop spans 14 amino acids. Germline lookup yields CDR1 MDHEN and CDR2 SYDVKM. The CDR3 region has the DNA TGTGCCAGCTCTTGGCAGGGTAGCAATCAGCCCCAGCATTTT. Its translation: CASSWQGSNQPQHF.

This clone was detected once. This chain joins TRBV5-6 and TRBJ2-7; 9 bases align to TRBD1. Trimming cost V 5 bases and J 3 bases; bases outside gene matches: 9. Germline V gene data show CDR1 as SGHDT and CDR2 as YYEEEE. The CDR3 loop spans 15 amino acids. The CDR3 DNA reads as TGTGCCAGCAGTCACCCGGGACAGGGCAACTACGAGCAGTACTTC. Amino acid sequence: CASSHPGQGNYEQYF.

The chain employs TRBV4-1 and TRBJ1-2; maybe TRBD1 (6 bases). Trimming took off 3 bases at V and 0 bases at J, with 14 bases between the two ends. The CDR3 has 16 residues. CDR1 is MGHRA, CDR2 YSYEKL, per germline. The CDR3 sequence: CASSQVGQKTNYGYTF. CDR3 DNA sequence: TGCGCCAGCAGCCAGGTTGGACAGAAAACTAACTATGGCTACACCTTC.

This chain links TRBV6-5 with TRBJ2-7; D gene uncertain. CDR3 length: 13 residues. V lost 0 bases to trimming and J lost 6 bases, with 9 bases between them. Germline CDR1 is MNHEY and CDR2 is SVGAGI. This CDR3 is CASSYSKALEQYF. CDR3 DNA: TGTGCCAGCAGTTACTCGAAGGCTCTCGAGCAGTACTTC.

V gene TRBV12-3 or TRBV12-4 combines with J gene TRBJ1-2, with D possibly matching TRBD1 (5 bases). This CDR3 contains 13 residues. This CDR3 reads CACGAGNNYGYTF. The CDR3, as DNA: TGTGCGTGTGGGGCAGGCAATAACTATGGCTACACCTTC.

This chain connects TRBV9 to TRBJ2-7, with 10 bases matching TRBD2. This CDR3 is built from 14 residues. The V gene's germline CDR1 is SGDLS and CDR2 YYNGEE. Losses at the gene ends were 1 base for V and 5 bases for J; bases not matched to a gene: 3. The CDR3 DNA sequence: TGTGCCAGCAGCGTATTAACTAGCGGGAACGAGCAGTACTTC. Translated, it gives CASSVLTSGNEQYF.